This TCR beta chain was identified during a study of blood T cells in healthy people across ages. Around 10 milliliters of peripheral blood were drawn from each donor. In its sample, this clonotype was seen a few times. Sample-barcoded 5' priming and a J-beta primer mix drove a second PCR of roughly 7 to 11 cycles. TCRdb re-called the 5' RACE reads through MiXCR, storing one row per CDR3 protein. Counted here are around 1,500,000 distinct CDR3 sequences, under 30% occurring once; the ten biggest clones make up roughly 8.2%. The CDR3 extends over 13 amino acids. Germline V CDR1 and CDR2: DFQATT, SNEGSKA (reference sequence). V lost 2 bases, J lost 6 bases, and 12 bases lay in between.

V is TRBV20-1 and J is TRBJ2-3, with TRBD2 as a possible D gene (5 bases). Input material: blood. The sequence came from a woman aged 25-40 years in good health. The CDR3 nucleotides are TGCAGTGCTAGATCGGGGTTATGGGATACGCAGTATTTT. Translation: CSARSGLWDTQYF.